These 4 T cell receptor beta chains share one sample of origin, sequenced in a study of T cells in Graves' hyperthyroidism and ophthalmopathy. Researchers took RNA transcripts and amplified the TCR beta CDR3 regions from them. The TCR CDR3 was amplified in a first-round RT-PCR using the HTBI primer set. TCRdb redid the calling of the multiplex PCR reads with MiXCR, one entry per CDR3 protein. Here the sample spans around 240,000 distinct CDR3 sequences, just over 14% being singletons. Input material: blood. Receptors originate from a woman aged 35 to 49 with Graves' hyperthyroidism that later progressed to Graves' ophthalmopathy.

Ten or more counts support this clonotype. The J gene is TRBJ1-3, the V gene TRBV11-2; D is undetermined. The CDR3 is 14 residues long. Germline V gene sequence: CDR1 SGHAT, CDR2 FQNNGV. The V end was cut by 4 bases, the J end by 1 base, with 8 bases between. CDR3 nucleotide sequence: TGTGCCAGCAGCTCCGAGGTTTCTGGAAACACCATATATTTT. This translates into CASSSEVSGNTIYF.

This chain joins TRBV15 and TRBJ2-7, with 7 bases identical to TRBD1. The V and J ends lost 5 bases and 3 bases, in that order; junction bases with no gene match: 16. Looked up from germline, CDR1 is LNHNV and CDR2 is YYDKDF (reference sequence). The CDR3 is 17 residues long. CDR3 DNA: TGTGCCACCAGCCGAGCGACCCTGACAGGGTTCAGCTACGAGCAGTACTTC. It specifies CATSRATLTGFSYEQYF.

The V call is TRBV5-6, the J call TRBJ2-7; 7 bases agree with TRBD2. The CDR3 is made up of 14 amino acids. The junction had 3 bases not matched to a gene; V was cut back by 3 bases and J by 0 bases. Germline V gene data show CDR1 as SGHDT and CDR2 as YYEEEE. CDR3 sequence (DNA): TGTGCCAGCAGCTCCGGGACTACCTCCTACGAGCAGTACTTC. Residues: CASSSGTTSYEQYF.

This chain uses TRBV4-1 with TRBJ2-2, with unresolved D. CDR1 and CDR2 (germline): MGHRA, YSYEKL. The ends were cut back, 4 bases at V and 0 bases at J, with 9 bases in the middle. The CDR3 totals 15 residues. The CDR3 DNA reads TGCGCCAGCAGCCGCGAGGCCGCGAACACCGGGGAGCTGTTTTTT. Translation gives CASSREAANTGELFF.